This T cell receptor beta chain was obtained from a study of blood T cell repertoires in COVID-19. Clones were sequenced by immunoSEQ multiplex PCR, and TCRdb holds only the in-frame ones, with some missing. The data show some 100,000 clones, with about 85% seen just once and approximately 25% held by the top ten. Sequencing input: peripheral blood. This TCR was sampled from a man older than 75 with active or convalescent COVID-19.

The CDR3: CASSNRLAGGPKTQYF. CDR3 sequence (DNA): TGTGCCAGTAGTAACAGACTAGCGGGGGGGCCCAAGACCCAGTACTTC. The chain recombines TRBV19 with TRBJ2-5; 14 bases map to TRBD2. Germline V CDR1 and CDR2: LNHDA, SQIVND (reference sequence). J gave up 6 bases and V 4 bases, and 7 bases lay outside the gene matches. This CDR3 region has 16 residues.